This entry concerns a single T cell receptor beta chain. The antigen remains undetermined. The sample is drawn from a study of T cell responses to AZD1222 COVID-19 vaccine. Germline-derived CDR1 and CDR2 are SGDLS and YYNGEE. The CDR3 is 12 residues long. V lost 2 bases and J 3 bases, leaving 4 bases between the germline ends. The table came from immunoSEQ multiplex PCR; TCRdb's copy has only in-frame clones and leaves some out. Among around 180,000 clones listed, 85% to 90% were seen once. General study findings and limits: Repertoire samples came only from after the peak T cell response.

The specimen comprised peripheral blood, sampled 28 days after the second AZD1222 dose. The TCR comes from an adult who received the AZD1222 COVID-19 vaccine. The chain couples TRBV9 to TRBJ2-3; D gene ambiguous. In DNA, the CDR3 is TGTGCCAGCAGCGTTGGGACAGATACGCAGTATTTT. This encodes CASSVGTDTQYF.